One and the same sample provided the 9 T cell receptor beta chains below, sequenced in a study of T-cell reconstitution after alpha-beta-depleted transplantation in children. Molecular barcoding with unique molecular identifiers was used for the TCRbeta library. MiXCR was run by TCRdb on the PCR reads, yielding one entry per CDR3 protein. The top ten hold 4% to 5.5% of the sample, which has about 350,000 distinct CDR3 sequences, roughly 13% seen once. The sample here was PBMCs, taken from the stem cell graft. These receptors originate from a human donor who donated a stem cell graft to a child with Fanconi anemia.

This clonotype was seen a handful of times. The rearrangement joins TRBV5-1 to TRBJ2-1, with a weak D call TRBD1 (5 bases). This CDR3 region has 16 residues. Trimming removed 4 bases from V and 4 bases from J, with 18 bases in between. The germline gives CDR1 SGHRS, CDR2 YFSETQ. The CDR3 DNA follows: TGCGCCAGCAGCGCGATTTCAGGGCCCCCATACAATGAGCAGTTCTTC. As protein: CASSAISGPPYNEQFF.

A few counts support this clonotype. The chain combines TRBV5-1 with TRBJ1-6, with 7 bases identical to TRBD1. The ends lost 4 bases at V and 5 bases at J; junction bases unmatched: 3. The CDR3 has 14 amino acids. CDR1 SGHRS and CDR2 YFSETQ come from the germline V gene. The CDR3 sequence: CASSTGQNNSPLHF. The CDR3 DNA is TGCGCCAGCAGCACGGGACAGAATAATTCACCCCTCCACTTT.

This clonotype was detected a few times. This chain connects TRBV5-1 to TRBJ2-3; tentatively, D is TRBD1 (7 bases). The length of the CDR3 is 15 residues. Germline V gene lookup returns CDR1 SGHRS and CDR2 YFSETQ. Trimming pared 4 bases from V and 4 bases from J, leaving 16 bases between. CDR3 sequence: CASSVQGTGADTQYF. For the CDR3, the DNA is TGCGCCAGCAGCGTACAGGGGACGGGAGCAGATACGCAGTATTTT. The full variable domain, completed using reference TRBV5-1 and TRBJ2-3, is KAGVTQTPRYLIKTRGQQVTLSCSPISGHRSVSWYQQTPGQGLQFLFEYFSETQRNKGNFPGRFSGRQFSNSRSEMNVSTLELGDSALYLCASSVQGTGADTQYFGPGTRLTVL.

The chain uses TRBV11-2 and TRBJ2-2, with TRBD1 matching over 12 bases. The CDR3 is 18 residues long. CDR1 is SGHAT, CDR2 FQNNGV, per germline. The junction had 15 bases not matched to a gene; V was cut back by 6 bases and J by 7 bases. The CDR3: CASSLRSGTGGAVGELFF. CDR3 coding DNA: TGTGCCAGCAGTCTACGATCCGGGACAGGGGGCGCGGTCGGGGAGCTGTTTTTT.

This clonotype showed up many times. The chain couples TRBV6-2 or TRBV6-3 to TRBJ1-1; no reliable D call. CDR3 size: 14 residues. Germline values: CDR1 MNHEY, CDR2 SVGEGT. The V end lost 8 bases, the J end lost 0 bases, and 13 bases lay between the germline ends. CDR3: CASGSWNMNTEAFF. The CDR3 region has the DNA TGTGCCAGCGGTTCGTGGAATATGAACACTGAAGCTTTCTTT.

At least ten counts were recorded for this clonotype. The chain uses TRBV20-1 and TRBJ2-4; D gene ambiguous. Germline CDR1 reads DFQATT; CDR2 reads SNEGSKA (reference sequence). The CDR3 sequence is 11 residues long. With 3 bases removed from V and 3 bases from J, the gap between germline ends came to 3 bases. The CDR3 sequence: CSARVKNIQYF. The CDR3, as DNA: TGCAGTGCTAGGGTCAAAAACATTCAGTACTTC.

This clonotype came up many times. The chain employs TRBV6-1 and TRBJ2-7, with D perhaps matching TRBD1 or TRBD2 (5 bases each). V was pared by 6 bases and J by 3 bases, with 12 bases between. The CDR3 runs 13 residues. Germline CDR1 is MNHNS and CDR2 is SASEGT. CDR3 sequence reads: CASRKGTDYEQYF. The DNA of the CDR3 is TGTGCCAGCAGGAAAGGGACCGACTACGAGCAGTACTTC.

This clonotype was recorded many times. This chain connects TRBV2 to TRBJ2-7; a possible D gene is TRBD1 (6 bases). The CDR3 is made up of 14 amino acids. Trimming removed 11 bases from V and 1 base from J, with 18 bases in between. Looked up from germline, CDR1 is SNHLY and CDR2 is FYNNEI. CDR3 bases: TGTGCCCTCAGGAAGGGGGAGACATCCTACGAGCAGTACTTC. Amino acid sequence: CALRKGETSYEQYF.

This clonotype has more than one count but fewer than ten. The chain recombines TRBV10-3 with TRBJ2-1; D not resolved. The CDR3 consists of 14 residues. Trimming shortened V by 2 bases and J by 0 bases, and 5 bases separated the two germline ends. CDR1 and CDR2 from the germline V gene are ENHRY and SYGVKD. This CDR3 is CAISEVGSYNEQFF. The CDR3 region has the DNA TGTGCCATCAGTGAGGTGGGCTCCTACAATGAGCAGTTCTTC.